This T cell receptor beta chain was sequenced in a study of blood T cell repertoires in COVID-19. As for the study in general: Acute and convalescent COVID-19 specimens originated in the United States, Italy and Spain.

CDR1 is MNHEY and CDR2 is SVGAGI in the germline V gene. The CDR3 is 14 residues long. The germline V and J ends were trimmed by 6 bases and 10 bases, with 16 bases remaining between them. Authors' analysis steps: Amplification from reference gene primers served as the basis for estimated nucleated cell counts. Sequencing used immunoSEQ multiplex PCR; TCRdb keeps in-frame clones, though not all of them. That table furnishes V, J and clone size, whereas the DNA furnished D and trimming. The table records fewer than 250,000 clones, 75% to 90% of them present only once. The TCR originated in a man under 40 with acute or convalescent COVID-19. This chain joins TRBV6-5 and TRBJ1-6, with D perhaps matching TRBD1 (5 bases). The sequenced sample was peripheral blood. In DNA, the CDR3 is TGTGCCAGCAGCCCCCTGGGGGGTCGCTCACCCCTCCACTTT. This gives the protein CASSPLGGRSPLHF.